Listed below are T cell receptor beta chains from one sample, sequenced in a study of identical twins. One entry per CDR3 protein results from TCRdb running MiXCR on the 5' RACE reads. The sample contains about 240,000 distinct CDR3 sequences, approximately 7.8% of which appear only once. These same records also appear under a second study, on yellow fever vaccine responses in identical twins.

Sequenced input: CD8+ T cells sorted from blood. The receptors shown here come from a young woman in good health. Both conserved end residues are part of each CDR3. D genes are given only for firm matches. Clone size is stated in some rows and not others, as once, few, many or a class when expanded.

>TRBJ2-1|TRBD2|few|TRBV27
TGTGCCATATCTAGCGGGAGGGCCGGATACTACAATGAGCAGTTCTTC
CAISSGRAGYYNEQFF
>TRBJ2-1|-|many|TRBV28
TGTGCCAGCAGTTTTCGGTGGCACCTAGGGCACAATGAGCAGTTCTTC
CASSFRWHLGHNEQFF
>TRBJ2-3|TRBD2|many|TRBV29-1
TGCAGCGTTTTAGCGGGACGGCAGTATTTT
CSVLAGRQYF
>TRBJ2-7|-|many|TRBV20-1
TGCAGTGCTAGACGGGTCAGCTCCTACGAGCAGTACTTC
CSARRVSSYEQYF
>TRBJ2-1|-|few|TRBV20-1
TGCAGTGCTAGGGTCCAGGACTCCTACAATGAGCAGTTCTTC
CSARVQDSYNEQFF
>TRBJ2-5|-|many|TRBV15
TGTGCCACCAGCAGAGATGTTGTTTGGGAAAAAGAGACCCAGTACTTC
CATSRDVVWEKETQYF
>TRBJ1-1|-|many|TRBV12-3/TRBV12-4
TGTGCCAGCAGCCAAAGTTTCTTACAGAAAAAGAACACTGAAGCTTTCTTT
CASSQSFLQKKNTEAFF
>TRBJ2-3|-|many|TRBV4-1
TGCGCCAGCAGCCAAGAGTTAGCGGTCCGCACAGATACGCAGTATTTT
CASSQELAVRTDTQYF
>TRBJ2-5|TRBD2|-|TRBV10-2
TGCGCCAGCAGTTGGGGGACTAGCGGACAGAGGACCCAGTACTTC
CASSWGTSGQRTQYF
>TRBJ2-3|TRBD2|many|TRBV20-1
TGCAGTGCTAGGGGAGGTGCTAGCGGGGGGTTGGATACGCAGTATTTT
CSARGGASGGLDTQYF
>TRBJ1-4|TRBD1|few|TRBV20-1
TGCAGTGCAGACGCCGGGACAGGGCTCGAAAAACTGTTTTTT
CSADAGTGLEKLFF
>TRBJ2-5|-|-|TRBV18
TGTGCCAGCTCCGCCGAGGGGGTCCAAGAGACCCAGTACTTC
CASSAEGVQETQYF
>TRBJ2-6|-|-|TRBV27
TGTGCCAGCAACGCCCTTGGGAGTGGGGCCAACGTCCTGACTTTC
CASNALGSGANVLTF
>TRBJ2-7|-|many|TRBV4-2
TGTGCCAGCAGCCAAGTAATAGCGGAGTCCTACGAGCAGTACTTC
CASSQVIAESYEQYF
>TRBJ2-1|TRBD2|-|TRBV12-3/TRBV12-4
TGTGCCAGCAGCACCCCGGGACTAGCGCTCAATGAGCAGTTCTTC
CASSTPGLALNEQFF
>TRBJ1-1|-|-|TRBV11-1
TGTGCCAGCAGCTTATACCCACAAGATAACACTGAAGCTTTCTTT
CASSLYPQDNTEAFF
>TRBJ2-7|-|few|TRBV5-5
TGTGCCAGCAGCTTGGGTACGCCCGGGACCCCTGCCTACGAGCAGTACTTC
CASSLGTPGTPAYEQYF
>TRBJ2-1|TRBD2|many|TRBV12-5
TGTGCTAGTGGTTCCACTAGCGGGTACAATGAGCAGTTCTTC
CASGSTSGYNEQFF
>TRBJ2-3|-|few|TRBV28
TGTGCCAGTCAGGCCCCGGGAAGCACAGATACGCAGTATTTT
CASQAPGSTDTQYF
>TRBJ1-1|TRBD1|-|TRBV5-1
TGCGCCAGCAGGGAGGGGGCGACTGAAGCTTTCTTT
CASREGATEAFF
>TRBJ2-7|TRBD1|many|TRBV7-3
TGTGCCAGCAGCGTAGGACAGGGTCCCTACGAGCAGTACTTC
CASSVGQGPYEQYF
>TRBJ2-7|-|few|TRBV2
TGTGCCAGCAGTGAAGCGTTACGCACTGACTCCTACGAGCAGTACTTC
CASSEALRTDSYEQYF
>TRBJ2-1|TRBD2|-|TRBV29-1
TGCAGCGTTGAGGACGGGGGGTATGAGCAGTTCTTC
CSVEDGGYEQFF
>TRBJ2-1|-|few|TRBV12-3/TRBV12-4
TGTGCCAGCAGTAAGACTAGTTACAATGAGCAGTTCTTC
CASSKTSYNEQFF
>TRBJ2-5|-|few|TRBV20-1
TGCAGTGCTAGAAAGAGGAACCAAGAGACCCAGTACTTC
CSARKRNQETQYF
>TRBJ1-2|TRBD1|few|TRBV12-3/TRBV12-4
TGTGCCAGCAGTTATACAGGGGGCTATGGCTACACCTTC
CASSYTGGYGYTF
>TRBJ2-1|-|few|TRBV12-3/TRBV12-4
TGTGCCAGCAGTCGGGCGGTCGGGGAGCAGTTCTTC
CASSRAVGEQFF
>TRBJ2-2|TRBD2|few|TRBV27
TGTGCCAGCACCACCCCACCCCCGGGTACTAGCGGGAGTTACGCCGGGGAGCTGTTTTTT
CASTTPPPGTSGSYAGELFF
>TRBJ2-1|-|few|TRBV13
TGTGCCAGCAGCTTAGACTCTAGTCTCCATGAGCAGTTCTTC
CASSLDSSLHEQFF